A selection of T cell receptor beta chains follows, all from one sample in a study of Ad26.COV2.S vaccination and SARS-CoV-2 variants. Clones were sequenced by immunoSEQ multiplex PCR, and TCRdb holds only the in-frame ones, with some missing. The sample includes roughly 450,000 clones, roughly 90% of them seen just once. The material was peripheral blood, obtained in a trial of Ad26.COV2.S vaccine versus placebo. The source of these receptors is a person aged 18-65 years who received the Ad26.COV2.S COVID-19 vaccine or a placebo. Each CDR3 is given with its conserved first and last residue. A D gene is named only where the DNA matches it firmly. The size of a clone is reported for some rows only, either as once, few or many, or as a class for expanded clones.

TRBJ2-4 - - TRBV7-2 TGTGCCAGCAGCCCAGAGGAGTGGAACATTCAGTACTTC CASSPEEWNIQYF
TRBJ2-1 - - TRBV28 TGTGCCAGCAGTTTCCCCAGGGACAATGAGCAGTTCTTC CASSFPRDNEQFF
TRBJ1-1 - once TRBV28 TGTGCCACCCTACCGCAGGGTGGGGTCCCAACGAACACTGAAGCTTTCTTT CATLPQGGVPTNTEAFF
TRBJ2-7 TRBD2 - TRBV5-8 TGTGCCAGCAGCTCGCGGGACTATCCTTACGAGCAGTACTTC CASSSRDYPYEQYF
TRBJ1-5 TRBD1 - TRBV7-2 TGTGCCAGCAGCTCAACGTCCGGGACAGTAAACGGTCAGCCCCAGCATTTT CASSSTSGTVNGQPQHF
TRBJ2-1 - - TRBV7-9 TGTGCCAGCAGCCCACCGGGACATAGCTCCTACAATGAGCAGTTCTTC CASSPPGHSSYNEQFF
TRBJ1-5 - - TRBV24-1 TGTGCCACCAGTGATCCAAAGGTGAGCAATCAGCCCCAGCATTTT CATSDPKVSNQPQHF
TRBJ1-5 - few TRBV6-1 TGTGCCAGCAGTGAAGTCTATCGGGGAAGAAGGCCCCAGCATTTT CASSEVYRGRRPQHF
TRBJ2-1 TRBD2 - TRBV24-1 TGTGCCACCAGTGATTTCACAGCGGGAGTTCAGAATGAGCAGTTCTTC CATSDFTAGVQNEQFF
TRBJ2-6 - - TRBV3-1/TRBV3-2 TGTGCCAGCAGCCAAGGTTTGGGGACTTTCCAAACTGGGGCCAACGTCCTGACTTTC CASSQGLGTFQTGANVLTF
TRBJ2-2 TRBD2 - TRBV3-1/TRBV3-2 TGTGCCAGCAGCCATGCACTCGGGACTAGCGGGGGACCAAACACCGGGGAGCTGTTTTTT CASSHALGTSGGPNTGELFF
TRBJ2-5 TRBD2 - TRBV19 TGTGCCAGTAGTATCCTTAGCGGGAGAATGGAGACCCAGTACTTC CASSILSGRMETQYF
TRBJ1-4 TRBD1 - TRBV28 TGTGCCAGCACCGTTACAGGGGGCTCACCTAATGAAAAACTGTTTTTT CASTVTGGSPNEKLFF
TRBJ2-7 TRBD1 - TRBV30 TGTGCCTGGAGCAAGAGGGACAGGCTCTGGGAGGAGCAGTACTTC CAWSKRDRLWEEQYF
TRBJ1-1 - - TRBV28 TGTGCCAGCGGGACGGTGAACACTGAAGCTTTCTTT CASGTVNTEAFF
TRBJ1-1 - - TRBV3-1/TRBV3-2 TGTGCCAGCAGCCAAGTCTCTCAAGTAACTTTCTTT CASSQVSQVTFF
TRBJ1-5 - - TRBV27 TGTGCCAGCAGTTTCTTGGGGATAGGTCAGCCCCAGCATTTT CASSFLGIGQPQHF
TRBJ1-5 - - TRBV5-8 TGTGCCAGCAGCCTCCGGGGACTCCGGAAGGATCAGCCCCAGCATTTT CASSLRGLRKDQPQHF
TRBJ1-2 TRBD1 - TRBV7-9 TGTGCCAGCAGCGCACGGGACAGGGCTAACTATGGCTACACCTTC CASSARDRANYGYTF
TRBJ1-2 - - TRBV12-3/TRBV12-4 TGTGCCAGCAGTTTTCAGGGTCTGGGTGGCTACACCTTC CASSFQGLGGYTF
TRBJ1-6 - - TRBV15 TGTGCCACCAGCAGAGATTCGGGCTGGAATTCACCCCTCCACTTT CATSRDSGWNSPLHF
TRBJ2-1 TRBD2 - TRBV28 TGTGCCAGCAGTCCATACCCAAGCGGGAGGGCCTTAAATGAGCAGTTCTTC CASSPYPSGRALNEQFF
TRBJ2-1 TRBD2 - TRBV30 TGTGCCTCTAGCCTGGGACTAGCGGGAGTAACGGATGAGCAGTTCTTC CASSLGLAGVTDEQFF
TRBJ2-7 - - TRBV28 TGTGCCAGCAGACCTCTGACTAGGGCCACCTACGAGCAGTACTTC CASRPLTRATYEQYF
TRBJ1-2 - - TRBV5-1 TGCGCCAGCAGCTTGGGGACAGAGAATGGCTACACCTTC CASSLGTENGYTF
TRBJ2-2 TRBD1 - TRBV13 TGTGCCAGCAGCCGGACCGGGACAGGGCACACCGGGGAGCTGTTTTTT CASSRTGTGHTGELFF
TRBJ1-5 - - TRBV7-2 TGTGCCAGCAGCATGTCAGGGGCCCTCAATCAGCCCCAGCATTTT CASSMSGALNQPQHF
TRBJ1-1 - - TRBV5-5 TGTGCCAGCAGCTTTCCCGAGCAGGGCACTGAAGCTTTCTTT CASSFPEQGTEAFF
TRBJ2-1 - - TRBV20-1 TGCAGTGCTAGTAGTGGCGGCCAATCCTACAATGAGCAGTTCTTC CSASSGGQSYNEQFF
TRBJ2-6 TRBD1 - TRBV27 TGTGCCAGCAGTACACAGGGGGCAGAGGGGGCCAACGTCCTGACTTTC CASSTQGAEGANVLTF
TRBJ2-6 - - TRBV30 TGTGCCTGGAGCCCCAGCCGTTGGGCCGGGGCCAACGTCCTGACTTTC CAWSPSRWAGANVLTF
TRBJ2-1 - once TRBV20-1 TGCAGTGCTGCCGCCCTCGCAGGGCAGTTCTTC CSAAALAGQFF
TRBJ2-6 TRBD2 - TRBV2 TGTGCCAGCAATTTAGCGGGAGCGAGCTCTGGGGCCAACGTCCTGACTTTC CASNLAGASSGANVLTF
TRBJ1-6 - few TRBV10-2 TGCGCCAGCAGTGAGTCGATGGCAGGGGAATATAATTCACCCCTCCACTTT CASSESMAGEYNSPLHF
TRBJ2-1 - once TRBV28 TGTGCCACCGCGGGCGCAGACTCCTACAATGAGCAGTTCTTC CATAGADSYNEQFF
TRBJ2-3 - - TRBV18 TGTGCCAGCTCGCTGGAATCTAGCGCGAGCACAGATACGCAGTATTTT CASSLESSASTDTQYF
TRBJ2-3 TRBD2 - TRBV3-1/TRBV3-2 TGTGCCAGCAGCCGCCGGGAGGGCGATACGCAGTATTTT CASSRREGDTQYF
TRBJ1-2 - - TRBV13 TGTGCCAGCATATGGGGATCCAATATTTATGGCTACACCTTC CASIWGSNIYGYTF
TRBJ2-3 - - TRBV7-2 TGTGCCAGCAACCCTCGTAGGTTGATGGATACGCAGTATTTT CASNPRRLMDTQYF
TRBJ2-3 - - TRBV12-3/TRBV12-4 TGTGCCAGCAGTTTAGATCCGTCGAAAACGCAGTATTTT CASSLDPSKTQYF
TRBJ1-5 - - TRBV7-8 TGTGCCAGCAGCTTAGCTACATCCAATCAGCCCCAGCATTTT CASSLATSNQPQHF
TRBJ1-3 - - TRBV19 TGTGCCAGTAGGAGGGGCTCTGCTGGAAACACCATATATTTT CASRRGSAGNTIYF
TRBJ1-3 TRBD1 - TRBV20-1 TGCAGTGCTAGTCCCCGGGCAGGGGGATATAACTCTGGAAACACCATATATTTT CSASPRAGGYNSGNTIYF